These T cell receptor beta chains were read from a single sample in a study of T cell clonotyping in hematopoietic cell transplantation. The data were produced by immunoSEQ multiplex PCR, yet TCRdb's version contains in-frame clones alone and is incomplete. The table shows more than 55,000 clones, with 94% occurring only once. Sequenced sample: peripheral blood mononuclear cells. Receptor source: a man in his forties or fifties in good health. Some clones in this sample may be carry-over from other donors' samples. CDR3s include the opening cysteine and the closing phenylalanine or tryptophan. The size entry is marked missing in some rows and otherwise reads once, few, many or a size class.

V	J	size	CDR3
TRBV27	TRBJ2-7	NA	CASNRPPEQYF
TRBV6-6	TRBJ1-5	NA	CASGHPDRHQPQHF
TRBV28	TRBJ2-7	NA	CASSLIAETGEQYF
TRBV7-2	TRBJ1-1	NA	CASSTRNHRGEAFF
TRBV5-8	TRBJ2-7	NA	CASSDNTGFSYEQYF
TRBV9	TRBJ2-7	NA	CASSVGVSSGEQYF
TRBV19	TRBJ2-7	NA	CASSGDRGIYEQYF
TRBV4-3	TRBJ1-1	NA	CASSQGGGIGVAEAFF
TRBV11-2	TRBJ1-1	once	CASSPREAMNTEAFF
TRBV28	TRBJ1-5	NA	CASKTGVLNQPQHF
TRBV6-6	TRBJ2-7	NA	CASSGETYEQYF
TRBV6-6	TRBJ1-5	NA	CASSYSGLISNQPQHF
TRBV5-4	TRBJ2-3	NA	CASSPLPGQATDTQYF
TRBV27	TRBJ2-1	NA	CASSSGLAGGPEYNEQFF
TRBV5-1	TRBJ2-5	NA	CASSLEPDQETQYF
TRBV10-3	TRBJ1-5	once	CATAPQGDSNQPQHF
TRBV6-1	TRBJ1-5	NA	CASSEVEGAGDQPQHF
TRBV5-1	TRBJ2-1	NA	CASSWGQGSYNEQFF
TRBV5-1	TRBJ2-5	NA	CASRTGETQYF
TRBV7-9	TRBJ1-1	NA	CASSFPQGGRTEAFF
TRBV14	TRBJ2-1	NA	CASSHWGGTGGLNEQFF
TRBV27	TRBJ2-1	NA	CASSPGLAAGLINEQFF
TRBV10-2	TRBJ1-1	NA	CASSGRDRGEAFF
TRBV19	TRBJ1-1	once	CASNPGGSTEAFF
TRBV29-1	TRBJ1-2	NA	CSVGPGDPGQLQVGYGYTF